A selection of T cell receptor beta chains follows, all from one sample in a study of identical twins. TCRdb itself ran the 5' RACE reads through MiXCR, one entry per CDR3 protein. The sample has approximately 680,000 distinct CDR3 sequences; less than 9% are singletons. These data were also filed under a second study, of yellow fever vaccine responses in identical twins.

Sequenced sample: PBMCs. The receptors were sampled from a woman aged 18 to 35 in good health. The CDR3 runs from the conserved cysteine through the conserved F or W. The D gene is left open where the match is weak. Only part of the rows carry a size: once, few, many, or a class if the clone is expanded.

clone_size: few
j_call: TRBJ2-3
v_call: TRBV7-8
d_call: .
cdr3_nt: TGTGCCAGCAGATTATCCGCGAACCTAGCAGATACGCAGTATTTT
cdr3_aa: CASRLSANLADTQYF

clone_size: many
j_call: TRBJ1-2
v_call: TRBV6-1
d_call: .
cdr3_nt: TGTGCCAGCAGTCCCTCCAGGGCGGGGTTCTATGGCTACACCTTC
cdr3_aa: CASSPSRAGFYGYTF

clone_size: .
j_call: TRBJ1-3
v_call: TRBV5-5
d_call: TRBD1
cdr3_nt: TGTGCCAGCAGCAGGGGACAGGATAGAAACACCATATATTTT
cdr3_aa: CASSRGQDRNTIYF

clone_size: many
j_call: TRBJ2-1
v_call: TRBV24-1
d_call: .
cdr3_nt: TGTGCCACCAGTGACCCGACAGGTACGACCTACAATGAGCAGTTCTTC
cdr3_aa: CATSDPTGTTYNEQFF

clone_size: many
j_call: TRBJ1-1
v_call: TRBV7-9
d_call: .
cdr3_nt: TGTGCCAGCAGCCCTGCGCCGGTTAGCTACACTGAAGCTTTCTTT
cdr3_aa: CASSPAPVSYTEAFF

clone_size: .
j_call: TRBJ2-5
v_call: TRBV18
d_call: TRBD1
cdr3_nt: TGTGCCAGCTCACCACGACAGGGCTGGGGCCAAGAGACCCAGTACTTC
cdr3_aa: CASSPRQGWGQETQYF

clone_size: .
j_call: TRBJ1-2
v_call: TRBV20-1
d_call: TRBD1
cdr3_nt: TGCAGTGCTACACCACAGGGGTCCTATGGCTACACCTTC
cdr3_aa: CSATPQGSYGYTF

clone_size: many
j_call: TRBJ2-1
v_call: TRBV24-1
d_call: .
cdr3_nt: TGTGCCACCAGTGATTCCCCCGGGACTCTAAACAATGAGCAGTTCTTC
cdr3_aa: CATSDSPGTLNNEQFF

clone_size: few
j_call: TRBJ1-6
v_call: TRBV27
d_call: .
cdr3_nt: TGTGCCAGCACCCCAGGCGGGGAGGCCTCACCCCTCCACTTT
cdr3_aa: CASTPGGEASPLHF

clone_size: few
j_call: TRBJ2-5
v_call: TRBV20-1
d_call: .
cdr3_nt: TGCAGTGCTAGATCATTTTGGGCCCAAGAGACCCAGTACTTC
cdr3_aa: CSARSFWAQETQYF

clone_size: .
j_call: TRBJ2-1
v_call: TRBV11-2
d_call: .
cdr3_nt: TGTGCCAGCAGCTTAGGGAGGTCGCAGTTCTTC
cdr3_aa: CASSLGRSQFF

clone_size: .
j_call: TRBJ2-6
v_call: TRBV5-1
d_call: TRBD1
cdr3_nt: TGCGCCAGCAGCTTAAGGGGGCAAAGCTCTGGGGCCAACGTCCTGACTTTC
cdr3_aa: CASSLRGQSSGANVLTF